Presented here are 22 T cell receptor beta chains from one specimen sequenced in a study of tumor-infiltrating lymphocytes in oesophageal squamous cell carcinoma. TCRdb ran MiXCR on the PCR reads and lists one entry per CDR3 protein. The table lists 9,500 or so distinct CDR3 sequences, over 50% of them singletons, with around a third in the top ten. Sequencing was carried out using esophageal tumor tissue. These receptor sequences come from a male donor with esophageal squamous cell carcinoma.

The V call is TRBV20-1, the J call TRBJ2-4, with TRBD1 identical over 10 bases. The ends lost 6 bases at V and 13 bases at J; junction bases unmatched: 12. Per germline, CDR1 DFQATT and CDR2 SNEGSKA (reference sequence). The CDR3 is made up of 13 amino acids. CDR3 DNA: TGCAGTGCCCCGGGGACAGGGGACAATGAGCAGTACTTC. This encodes CSAPGTGDNEQYF.

This clonotype has at least ten counts. The chain couples TRBV5-3 to TRBJ1-3; D gene unclear. TRBV5-3 is an ORF; its function is uncertain. The CDR3 length is 14 residues. V lost 5 bases and J 4 bases, leaving 13 bases between the germline ends. CDR3 residues: CARRGDQDGNTIYF. The DNA for the CDR3 is TGTGCCAGAAGAGGTGATCAGGACGGAAACACCATATATTTT.

This clonotype was recorded a few times. V usage is TRBV7-2 and J usage is TRBJ2-1, with D uncertain. This CDR3 comprises 15 residues. The V end lost 4 bases, the J end lost 2 bases, and 12 bases lay between the germline ends. From germline, CDR1 is SGHTA and CDR2 FQGNSA. DNA for the CDR3: TGTGCCAGCAGCTCGATGCTTACAGCCTACAATGAGCAGTTCTTC. It specifies CASSSMLTAYNEQFF.

This chain uses TRBV10-2 with TRBJ2-7; D gene uncertain. V was pared by 6 bases and J by 7 bases, with 10 bases between. CDR1 is WSHSY, CDR2 SAAADI, per germline. The CDR3 runs to 11 residues. The CDR3, as DNA: TGCGCCAGCAGCAGTGTGGGGGAGCAGTACTTC. It yields the protein CASSSVGEQYF.

The chain has TRBV7-2 and TRBJ2-5, with 9 bases matching TRBD1. The end of the DNA is better explained by TRBJ2-7, so the J call may be wrong. Per germline, CDR1 SGHTA and CDR2 FQGNSA. CDR3 size: 15 residues. The CDR3 region has the DNA TGTGCCAGCAGCCCCGACAGGGGGAGGTCCTACGAGCAGTACTTC. Protein: CASSPDRGRSYEQYF.

This sequence joins TRBV7-6 and TRBJ2-3; D not certain. The CDR3 is 16 amino acids. The germline V gene encodes CDR1 SGHVS and CDR2 FNYEAQ. V was pared by 5 bases and J by 0 bases, with 15 bases between. The CDR3 coding sequence is TGTGCCAGCAGCCCCACCGTGATAGATAGCACAGATACGCAGTATTTT. Residues: CASSPTVIDSTDTQYF.

V gene TRBV5-4 combines with J gene TRBJ2-4; possibly TRBD1 for D (8 bases). The J call may be incorrect, as the DNA end agrees better with TRBJ2-7. Germline loops: CDR1 SGHNT, CDR2 YYREEE (reference sequence). CDR3 length: 15 amino acids. In DNA form, the CDR3 reads TGTGCCAGCAGCCCGGGGGGACAGGAGAACTACGAGCAGTACTTC. This translates into CASSPGGQENYEQYF.

The chain joins TRBV6-1 to TRBJ2-7, with 7 bases fitting TRBD1. J gave up 10 bases and V 6 bases, and 12 bases lay outside the gene matches. Germline-derived CDR1 and CDR2 are MNHNS and SASEGT. This CDR3 is built from 13 residues. CDR3 coding DNA: TGTGCCAGCAGCCCGACAGGGTCCCCCAACCAGTACTTC. Translated, it gives CASSPTGSPNQYF.

The chain couples TRBV7-2 to TRBJ2-4; D possibly corresponds to TRBD2 (7 bases). The J call may be faulty, since TRBJ2-7 better matches the DNA end. The CDR3 has 16 amino acids. Germline CDR1 is SGHTA and CDR2 is FQGNSA. Here the CDR3 DNA reads TGTGCCAGCAGCTTACAGGGGAATGGGGGGGCCTACGAGCAGTACTTC. It specifies CASSLQGNGGAYEQYF.

This chain connects TRBV7-3 to TRBJ2-5, with 11 bases that match TRBD2. Losses at the gene ends were 0 bases for V and 11 bases for J; bases not matched to a gene: 20. CDR1 SGHTA and CDR2 FQGTGA come from the germline V gene. This CDR3 is 19 amino acids long. For the CDR3, the DNA is TGTGCCAGCAGCTTAACGCCTCAGGTAGCGGGAGGGCCAGGAGATACGCAGTACTTC. Protein: CASSLTPQVAGGPGDTQYF.

The chain has TRBV7-2 and TRBJ1-2; perhaps TRBD1 as D (6 bases). The CDR3 is 15 residues long. Per germline, CDR1 SGHTA and CDR2 FQGNSA. The V end lost 0 bases, the J end lost 3 bases, and 11 bases lay between the germline ends. CDR3 sequence (DNA): TGTGCCAGCAGCTTAGCGGGCTCAGGGGACTATGGCTACACCTTC. Translated, it gives CASSLAGSGDYGYTF. Together with reference TRBV7-2 and TRBJ1-2, the CDR3 gives the full variable domain: GAGVSQSPSNKVTEKGKDVELRCDPISGHTALYWYRQSLGQGLEFLIYFQGNSAPDKSGLPSDRFSAERTGGSVSTLTIQRTQQEDSAVYLCASSLAGSGDYGYTFGSGTRLTVV.

The chain links TRBV28 to TRBJ2-4, with 8 bases fitting TRBD1. The J call may be faulty, since TRBJ2-7 better matches the DNA end. The CDR3 is made up of 17 amino acids. CDR1 and CDR2 from the germline V gene are MDHEN and SYDVKM. The CDR3 DNA follows: TGTGCCAGCCGCCGAGGGACAGGTCGCAACCTCGCCTACGAGCAGTACTTC. Protein product: CASRRGTGRNLAYEQYF.

The chain recombines TRBV12-3 or TRBV12-4 with TRBJ1-5, with D maybe TRBD1 (6 bases). The length of the CDR3 is 13 residues. The CDR3 DNA reads as TGTGCAATCTCGGGGGGGCCATCTCAGCCCCAGCATTTT. This translates into CAISGGPSQPQHF.

This rearrangement joins TRBV19 to TRBJ1-3, with no clear D. This CDR3 spans 14 amino acids. The germline CDR1 and CDR2 sequences are LNHDA and SQIVND (reference sequence). Trimming removed 3 bases at V and 0 bases at J, with 6 bases between. The CDR3: CASSIGVSGNTIYF. CDR3 nucleotides: TGTGCCAGTAGTATCGGGGTCTCTGGAAACACCATATATTTT.

Turning to this clonotype: Likely a read error: the CDR3 ends without its conserved phenylalanine or tryptophan. V usage is TRBV7-2 and J usage is TRBJ2-1, with 7 bases identical to TRBD1. The V gene end was trimmed by 1 base and the J gene end by 13 bases; junction bases not matched to a gene: 7. The CDR3 contains 13 residues. Germline V gives CDR1 SGHTA, CDR2 FQGNSA. CDR3 coding DNA: TGTGCCAGCAGCTTAGGGGAAGGGACAGCTCAGTTCTTG. Residues: CASSLGEGTAQFL.

As for this clonotype: In this CDR3 the conserved last residue, phenylalanine or tryptophan, is missing, so a read error is likely. No DNA is shown, since the ends of the CDR3 on it are uncertain; the CDR3 is the one TCRdb lists. The chain recombines TRBV7-9 with TRBJ2-5; the DNA was not compared with TRBD1, the D call given in the table. The germline V gene encodes CDR1 SEHNR and CDR2 FQNEAQ (reference sequence). 16 amino acids form the CDR3, both terminal residues included. The CDR3 here is CASRPRDRNYGYTFGS.

J is TRBJ2-7 and V is TRBV28; D might be TRBD2 (6 bases). The end of the DNA is better explained by TRBJ2-5, so the J call may be wrong. CDR3 length equals 14 residues. Germline values: CDR1 MDHEN, CDR2 SYDVKM. The DNA for the CDR3 is TGTGCCACCCTTAATCTCGGGGGAGGAGAGACCCAGTACTTC. Residues: CATLNLGGGETQYF.

This clonotype was counted a few times. V and J are TRBV7-2 and TRBJ2-3, with D uncertain. The V and J ends lost 1 base and 4 bases respectively, with 12 bases between them. This CDR3 has 15 residues. Germline CDR1 SGHTA, CDR2 FQGNSA. The CDR3 DNA follows: TGTGCCAGCAGCTTAGGAGGAGCTTTGGCAGATACGCAGTATTTT. Amino acid sequence: CASSLGGALADTQYF.

The chain is built from TRBV7-9 and TRBJ2-1; D remains ambiguous. The germline CDR1 and CDR2 sequences are SEHNR and FQNEAQ (reference sequence). The V end was cut by 4 bases, the J end by 0 bases, with 7 bases between. The CDR3 covers 14 residues. The CDR3, as DNA: TGTGCCAGCAGCTCCCTCCCCTCCTACAATGAGCAGTTCTTC. Amino acids: CASSSLPSYNEQFF.

The rearrangement joins TRBV7-4 to TRBJ2-3, with 11 bases fitting TRBD2. Trimming at V came to 5 bases and at J to 4 bases, leaving 8 bases not matched to a gene. Germline-derived CDR1 and CDR2 are SGHVT and SQSDAQ. The CDR3 totals 16 residues. The CDR3 DNA reads TGTGCCAGCAGCCCCACAACTAGCGGGAGTGCAGATACGCAGTATTTT. Amino acid sequence: CASSPTTSGSADTQYF.

For this clonotype: The CDR3 does not close with the conserved phenylalanine or tryptophan, likely indicating a read error. The DNA is omitted, as the CDR3 cannot be located on it reliably, and the CDR3 follows TCRdb's listing. The CDR3 is CASSFGRISYEQYFGA. The V gene is TRBV7-6, the J gene TRBJ2-6; the table assigns TRBD1, which was not confirmed against the DNA. Counting both end residues, the CDR3 totals 16 amino acids. Germline V gene sequence: CDR1 SGHVS, CDR2 FNYEAQ.

The chain employs TRBV7-9 and TRBJ2-1; 7 bases line up with TRBD1. The CDR3 runs to 12 residues. Germline V gene data show CDR1 as SEHNR and CDR2 as FQNEAQ (reference sequence). Unmatched junction bases numbered 1, after V lost 1 base and J lost 10 bases. The CDR3 spells CASSLGGQEQFF. DNA of the CDR3: TGTGCCAGCAGCTTAGGGGGACAGGAGCAGTTCTTC.